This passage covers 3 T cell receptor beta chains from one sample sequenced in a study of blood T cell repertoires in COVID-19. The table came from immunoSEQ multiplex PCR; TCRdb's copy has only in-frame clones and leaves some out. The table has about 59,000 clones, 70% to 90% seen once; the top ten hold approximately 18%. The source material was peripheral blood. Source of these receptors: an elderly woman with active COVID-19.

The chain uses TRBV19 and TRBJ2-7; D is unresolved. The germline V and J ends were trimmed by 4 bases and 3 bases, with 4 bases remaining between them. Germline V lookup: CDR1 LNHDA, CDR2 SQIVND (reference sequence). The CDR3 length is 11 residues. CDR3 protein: CASSTHYEQYF. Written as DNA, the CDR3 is TGTGCCAGTAGTACCCACTACGAGCAGTACTTC.

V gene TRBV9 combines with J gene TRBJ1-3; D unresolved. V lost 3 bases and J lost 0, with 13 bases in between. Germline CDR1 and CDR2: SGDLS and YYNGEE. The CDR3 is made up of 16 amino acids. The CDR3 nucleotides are TGTGCCAGCAGCGCCCGCGGAGATCACTCTGGAAACACCATATATTTT. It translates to CASSARGDHSGNTIYF.

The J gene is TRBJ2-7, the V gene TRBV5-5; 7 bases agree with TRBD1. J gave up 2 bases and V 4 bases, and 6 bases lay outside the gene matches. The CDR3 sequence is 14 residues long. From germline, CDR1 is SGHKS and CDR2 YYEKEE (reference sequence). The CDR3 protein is CASSRLTGAYEQYF. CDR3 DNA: TGTGCCAGCAGCAGACTCACAGGGGCCTACGAGCAGTACTTC.